This T cell receptor (beta chain) was profiled in a study of blood T cell repertoires in COVID-19. The cohort comprised adults aged roughly 18 to 100 years residing in 20 to 30 US areas. Cohorts were assigned according to the clinical history that participants reported. Germline CDR1 reads LNHDA; CDR2 reads SQIVND (reference sequence). V gave up 0 bases and J gave up 5 bases, with 8 bases separating them. There are 14 residues in the CDR3. The table came from immunoSEQ multiplex PCR; TCRdb's copy has only in-frame clones and leaves some out. The sample lists about 440,000 clones; around nine tenths were seen once.

Sequencing was performed on PBMCs or T cells enriched from blood (not recorded which). V is TRBV19 and J is TRBJ1-5, with D perhaps matching TRBD1 (5 bases). The receptor's source is a woman aged 18-29 years with acute COVID-19. CDR3 DNA: TGTGCCAGTAGTATAGACGGAGGGGATCAGCCCCAGCATTTT. This codes for CASSIDGGDQPQHF.